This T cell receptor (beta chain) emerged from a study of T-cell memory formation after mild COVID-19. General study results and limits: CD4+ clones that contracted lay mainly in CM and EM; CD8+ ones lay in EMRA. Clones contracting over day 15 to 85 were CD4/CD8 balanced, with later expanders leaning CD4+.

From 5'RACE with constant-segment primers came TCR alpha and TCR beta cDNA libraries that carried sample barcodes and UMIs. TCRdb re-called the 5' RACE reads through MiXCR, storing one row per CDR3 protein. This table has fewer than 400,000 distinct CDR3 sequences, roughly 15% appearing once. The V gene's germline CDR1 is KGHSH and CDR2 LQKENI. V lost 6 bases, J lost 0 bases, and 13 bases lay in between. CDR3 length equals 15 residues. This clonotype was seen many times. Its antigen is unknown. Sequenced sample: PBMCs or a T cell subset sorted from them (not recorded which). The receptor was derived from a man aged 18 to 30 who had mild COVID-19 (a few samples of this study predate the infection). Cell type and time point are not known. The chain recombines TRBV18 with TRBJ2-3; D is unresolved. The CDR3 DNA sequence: TGTGCCAGCTCGTTCTCAGTTATTAGCACAGATACGCAGTATTTT. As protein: CASSFSVISTDTQYF.